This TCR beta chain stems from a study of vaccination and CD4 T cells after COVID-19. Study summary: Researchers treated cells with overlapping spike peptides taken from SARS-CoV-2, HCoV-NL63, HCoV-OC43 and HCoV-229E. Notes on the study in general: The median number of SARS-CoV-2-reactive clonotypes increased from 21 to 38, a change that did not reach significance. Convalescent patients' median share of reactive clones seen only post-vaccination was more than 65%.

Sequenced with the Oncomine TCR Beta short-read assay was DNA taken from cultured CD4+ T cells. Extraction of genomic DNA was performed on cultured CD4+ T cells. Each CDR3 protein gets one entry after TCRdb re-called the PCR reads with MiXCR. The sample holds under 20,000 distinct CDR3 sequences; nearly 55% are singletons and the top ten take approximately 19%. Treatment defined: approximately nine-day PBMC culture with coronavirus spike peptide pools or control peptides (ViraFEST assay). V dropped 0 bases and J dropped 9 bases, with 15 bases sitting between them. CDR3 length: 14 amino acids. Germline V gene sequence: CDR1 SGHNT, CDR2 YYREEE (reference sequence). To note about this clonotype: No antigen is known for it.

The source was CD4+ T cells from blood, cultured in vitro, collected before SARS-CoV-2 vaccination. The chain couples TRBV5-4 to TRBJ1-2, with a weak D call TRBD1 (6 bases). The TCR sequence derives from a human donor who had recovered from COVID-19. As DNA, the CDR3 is TGTGCCAGCAGCTTGGACAGGGAAGGTTTTCGCTACACCTTC. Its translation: CASSLDREGFRYTF. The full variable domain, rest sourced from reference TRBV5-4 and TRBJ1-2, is ETGVTQSPTHLIKTRGQQVTLRCSSQSGHNTVSWYQQALGQGPQFIFQYYREEENGRGNFPPRFSGLQFPNYSSELNVNALELDDSALYLCASSLDREGFRYTFGSGTRLTVV.